This T cell receptor beta chain was documented in a study of cytomegalovirus exposure and HLA in healthy donors (dated by TCRdb to about 2017). Some background on the complete study: According to an earlier analysis of several hundred of the donors, about 190 million T cells yielded 117 million unique TCR beta sequences and roughly 280 Gb of sequence data. Across around 400 genotyped donors of the cohort, an average of about 220,000 unique TCR beta nucleotide sequences per donor were sequenced, and around 20% of those sequences were non-productive. In an earlier analysis of 587 of the donors, high-throughput TCR beta sequencing was used to judge whether each TCR beta V gene segment behaved as functional or pseudogenic. The T cell repertoires of 666 subjects were profiled by immunosequencing and related to cytomegalovirus serostatus. Donor age, sex, ethnicity and CMV serostatus were collected together with the repertoire data. In a later analysis, previously published TCR beta repertoires from 550 to 750 donors were re-analyzed and high-resolution HLA genotyping was added so that TCR occurrence patterns could be studied. Of the roughly 400 genotyped donors, approximately 83% fell in the genetic ancestry cluster associated with self-reported Caucasian donors. The aim of the study was to test whether cataloging public T cell receptors could identify signatures of past pathogen exposure. Along with the approximately 700-subject first cohort, a separate validation cohort of around 120 different subjects was used. Typing coverage varied by locus: 629-630 donors for A, B, C, DRB1 and DQB1; under 550 for DQA1; about 600 for DPA1; roughly 470 for DPB1. In the later analysis, no new phenotypic data were used to find candidate immune exposures; instead, reliance was placed on TCR beta sequences and their occurrence across donors. High-throughput TCR immunosequencing, statistical association of individual TCRs with disease status, and machine learning were combined to predict cytomegalovirus infection status. Because of strong linkage in the cohort, roughly five DR-DQ haplotypes were treated as single units for association and clustering. Class I and class II HLA loci were covered by the typing at four-digit resolution. All discovery cohort repertoires had been generated on a single sequencing platform. About 310 gigabases of sequencing data and tens of millions of unique TCR sequences were included in an early release covering roughly 600 HLA-typed donors. A later genetic analysis used genome-wide SNP genotypes for about three fifths of the 666 donors, treating that subset as a discovery cohort.

The library was obtained by the immunoSEQ multiplex PCR assay. The multiplex PCR relied on a mix of 60 forward primers for TCR Vbeta segments and 13 reverse primers for TCR Jbeta segments. Amplification of the CDR3 region of rearranged TCR beta genes was performed with a multiplex PCR assay on genomic DNA. The amplified TCR beta libraries were sequenced on the Illumina HiSeq System as 87-base-pair reads. Processing in the source paper ran as follows. A later analysis counted 65 million to 90 million unique TCR beta chains across the 550 to 750 repertoires, and 9 million to 14 million of these chains were shared by at least two donors. Raw reads were error-corrected and collapsed into unique sequences by a nearest-neighbor algorithm in which closely related sequences were merged to remove PCR and sequencing errors. V, D and J gene segments were assigned by aligning CDR3 sequences to IMGT reference sequences. For a sequence to be retained, a match of at least six nucleotides was required to both a V gene segment and a J gene segment. A rearrangement was called productive if the CDR3 had no stop codons and remained in frame with V and J, and every other rearrangement was called non-productive. Following IMGT convention, CDR3 was defined as the stretch from the second conserved V-encoded cysteine to the conserved J-encoded phenylalanine. Sequences without an unambiguous match to a single V gene segment were excluded from the earlier analysis of 450 to 650 of the donors. In an earlier analysis of several hundred of the donors, V segments were called functional above 56.7% productive rearrangements and were called segregating when the between-donor standard deviation exceeded 5%. A statistical classification framework was developed to diagnose cytomegalovirus status using the catalog of TCR beta chain sequences. In a later analysis, TCR nucleotide sequences were compared against IMGT/GENE-DB human TR gene sequences so that V and J genes could be assigned. A later analysis assigned CDR3 sequences and most-parsimonious VDJ recombination scenarios with the TCRdist pipeline. In a later analysis, each TCR beta chain was defined by its CDR3 amino acid sequence together with its V-gene family, and reads lacking a unique V-gene family were excluded. A later analysis removed 550 to 650 highly shared, low-generation-probability nucleotide sequences to deal with suspected cross-contamination and a sequencing artifact. For each public chain, a later analysis derived a clonal expansion index from normalized ranks of inferred template counts within each repertoire. A later analysis computed generation probabilities with a VDJ recombination model fitted to out-of-frame rearrangements, and checked the results against IGoR. In a later analysis, hypergeometric tests were used to score TCR-TCR, TCR-HLA and TCR-CMV co-occurrence, with a repertoire-size bias correction applied to TCR pairs. In a later analysis, false discovery rates were estimated by permuting HLA or CMV assignments 20 times. A later analysis grouped co-occurring TCRs with DBSCAN, adding TCRdist sequence similarity when clustering within HLA-allele-positive subsets. For co-occurrence clustering, repertoires with fewer than 30,000 or more than 120,000 public chains were excluded, along with 5 or 6 repertoires with anomalous nucleotide sharing. TCRdb took this table from immuneACCESS and kept in-frame rearrangements with V and J called. Such tables lack part of the clones; where checked against another copy, unresolved V genes explain under half of the gap, and the rest is unexplained. V, J and clone size reflect that table, while D and trimming were determined from the DNA. Within this sample are 200,000 or so clones, with approximately 80% of them counted one time only. The top ten clonotypes cover over 0.65% of the sample.

Broad study findings and their caveats: Assigning TCR associations to individual alleles was difficult when HLA alleles, especially DR and DQ, strongly co-occurred. A few of the identified cytomegalovirus-associated TCR beta chains were confirmed in vitro to be specific for cytomegalovirus antigens. A later analysis found that TCR association rates varied across HLA loci, with DRB1 alleles showing the most associated TCRs and HLA-C alleles the fewest. Because HLA typing was unavailable for some donors at each locus, only the typed subset was used in association tests. Over 15 rarely observed V segments, including chromosome 9 orphons, were excluded from the earlier analysis of a few hundred of the donors because counts were too low. A further reported finding was that TCR beta sequences accurately predicted the HLA-A and HLA-B alleles for most subjects in the first cohort. For the cohort, immune exposure information was limited to CMV serostatus. Linkage disequilibrium might explain the correlated functional status among segregating V segments, but an unknown experimental factor could not be ruled out. In a later genetic analysis, a missense DCLRE1C variant was associated with V-gene and J-gene trimming of TCR beta chains, and the association was replicated in an independent cohort. The authors suggested that the approach could potentially be generalized to other disease states and immunological phenotypes. Broadly in line with IMGT annotations, most TCR beta V segments showed up in productive rearrangements about 87% or about 30% of the time in an earlier analysis of 587 of the donors. In a later analysis, several top co-occurrence clusters were reported to appear linked to parvovirus B19, influenza, CMV and Epstein-Barr virus. Most TCR sequences were seen in very few donors, while some public TCRs were found in many individuals. Presence/absence analyses assumed roughly uniform sequencing depth across donors, an assumption that may not hold. In a later genetic analysis, fewer N-insertions in productive TCRs were reported among donors in an Asian-associated ancestry cluster than the roughly 700-donor mean. Most CMV-associated TCR beta chains appeared to be HLA-restricted in a later analysis, and the HLA associations seemed to be driven largely by CMV exposure. Only TCR beta chains were sequenced in this cohort, and the absence of alpha or paired-chain data limited detectable features. Cytomegalovirus status was reported to be diagnosed by the classifier with high specificity and sensitivity in both the original and validation cohorts. A cluster of highly shared sequence variants was judged likely to be a technical artifact of the sequencing pipeline. The study listed 164 TCR beta chains as associated with cytomegalovirus. In a later analysis, HLA-associated TCR beta chains showed more clonal expansion and lower generation probabilities than non-associated chains that were equally common. Specific HLA alleles were associated with 18,000 or so TCR beta sequences at a false discovery rate of 0.05 in a later analysis. The 87-base-pair reads could not distinguish some IMGT-functional V segments, including TRBV6-2 and TRBV6-3, so those segments were excluded.

In total, 630 or so healthy bone marrow donors made up the cohort. At the time of sampling, all cohort members were nominally healthy, though unrecorded immune exposures were likely present. The donor was CMV seronegative and belonged to the group of over 350 seronegative cohort members. Every donor gave a peripheral blood sample, and the peripheral blood mononuclear cells from that sample were used for TCR beta sequencing. Genomic DNA extraction from the blood cell samples was performed with the Qiagen DNeasy Blood Extraction Kit. CDR1 and CDR2, looked up from the germline V gene (reference sequence), are MNHNY and SVGAGI. At the junction V is shortened by 3 bases and J by 8 bases, with 8 bases in between. The CDR3 runs 12 residues from the cysteine to the phenylalanine. Only the CDR3 portion is preserved as DNA: 36 bases, with reading frame beginning at the first base. A remark on this clone: The antigen this receptor binds is unknown. Per-base quality was not reported, and no clone a single base away is much larger than it.

The specimen was PBMCs. The sequence was obtained from a boy between 2 and 15 years old in good health and CMV-seronegative. The rearranged chain carries TRBV6-6 and TRBJ2-1; no D segment can be confidently identified. The sequence in DNA is TGTGCCAGCAGTTATCTAAGCGATGAGCAGTTCTTC. The translation is CASSYLSDEQFF.